A selection of T cell receptor beta chains follows, all from one sample in a study of blood T cell repertoires in COVID-19. Assay used: immunoSEQ multiplex PCR; TCRdb lists only in-frame clones, some missing. The sample includes some 160,000 clones, roughly 84% of them seen just once. Source material: PBMCs or T cells enriched from blood (not recorded which). These receptors all come from a woman between 45 and 60 years old who had recovered from COVID-19. Both conserved end residues are part of each CDR3. Fields, in order: CDR3 DNA, CDR3 protein, CDR3 length, D gene, clone size, V gene, J gene. D genes are given only for firm matches. Only some rows state a clone size, as once, few, many or a class for expanded clones.

CDR3 DNA: TGCGCCAGCAGCTCAATAGCGGGCCTCCCCGGGGAGCTGTTTTTT; CDR3 protein: CASSSIAGLPGELFF; CDR3 length: 15; D gene: TRBD2; clone size: NA; V gene: TRBV5-1; J gene: TRBJ2-2
CDR3 DNA: TGTGCCATCAGTGTGACAAGGCAAGAAGCTTTCTTT; CDR3 protein: CAISVTRQEAFF; CDR3 length: 12; D gene: NA; clone size: NA; V gene: TRBV10-3; J gene: TRBJ1-1
CDR3 DNA: TGTGCCAGCAAGATAGGCGGGACTAGCGGGTACGAGCAGTACTTC; CDR3 protein: CASKIGGTSGYEQYF; CDR3 length: 15; D gene: TRBD2; clone size: NA; V gene: TRBV28; J gene: TRBJ2-7
CDR3 DNA: TGTGCCAGCAGAGAGACATCCACCTACGAGCAGTACTTC; CDR3 protein: CASRETSTYEQYF; CDR3 length: 13; D gene: NA; clone size: NA; V gene: TRBV5-5; J gene: TRBJ2-7
CDR3 DNA: TGTGCCAGCAGTTTAAATAGGGGACAGGGGGGCGGCTACACCTTC; CDR3 protein: CASSLNRGQGGGYTF; CDR3 length: 15; D gene: TRBD1; clone size: NA; V gene: TRBV28; J gene: TRBJ1-2
CDR3 DNA: TGCGCCAGCAGCTTGACAGGTCCTAATCAGCCCCAGCATTTT; CDR3 protein: CASSLTGPNQPQHF; CDR3 length: 14; D gene: NA; clone size: NA; V gene: TRBV5-1; J gene: TRBJ1-5
CDR3 DNA: TGTGCCAGCAGCCAACTTGTACAGAAGAACACTGAAGCTTTCTTT; CDR3 protein: CASSQLVQKNTEAFF; CDR3 length: 15; D gene: NA; clone size: NA; V gene: TRBV3-1/TRBV3-2; J gene: TRBJ1-1
CDR3 DNA: TGTGCCAGCTCACCCGCAGGGGTCGACACTGAAGCTTTCTTT; CDR3 protein: CASSPAGVDTEAFF; CDR3 length: 14; D gene: NA; clone size: NA; V gene: TRBV18; J gene: TRBJ1-1
CDR3 DNA: TGTGCCAGCAGTTTAGACAGGGCGACTGAAAAACTGTTTTTT; CDR3 protein: CASSLDRATEKLFF; CDR3 length: 14; D gene: TRBD1; clone size: NA; V gene: TRBV27; J gene: TRBJ1-4
CDR3 DNA: TGCAGCGTTTCACAGGGAACTATCTACGAGCAGTACTTC; CDR3 protein: CSVSQGTIYEQYF; CDR3 length: 13; D gene: NA; clone size: NA; V gene: TRBV29-1; J gene: TRBJ2-7
CDR3 DNA: TGTGCCAGCAGATCCCAGGGACAGGGGAACTACGAGCAGTACTTC; CDR3 protein: CASRSQGQGNYEQYF; CDR3 length: 15; D gene: TRBD1; clone size: NA; V gene: TRBV6-5; J gene: TRBJ2-7
CDR3 DNA: TGTGCCACCAGTGATTTGCGGGGTTTAAACACCGGGGAGCTGTTTTTT; CDR3 protein: CATSDLRGLNTGELFF; CDR3 length: 16; D gene: NA; clone size: few; V gene: TRBV24-1; J gene: TRBJ2-2
CDR3 DNA: TGTGCCAGCAGCCACTTCCCCCCCGGGACTAGCGACGAACGTGAGCAGTTCTTC; CDR3 protein: CASSHFPPGTSDEREQFF; CDR3 length: 18; D gene: TRBD2; clone size: NA; V gene: TRBV4-2; J gene: TRBJ2-1
CDR3 DNA: TGTGCCAGCAGCCAAGAACAGGGTCCGAACACTGAAGCTTTCTTT; CDR3 protein: CASSQEQGPNTEAFF; CDR3 length: 15; D gene: NA; clone size: NA; V gene: TRBV3-1/TRBV3-2; J gene: TRBJ1-1
CDR3 DNA: TGTGCCAGCAGGCGGGACCAAGGGGCCGGGGAGCTGTTTTTT; CDR3 protein: CASRRDQGAGELFF; CDR3 length: 14; D gene: NA; clone size: NA; V gene: TRBV27; J gene: TRBJ2-2
CDR3 DNA: TGTGCCAGCAGCTTGGCCCAAAATAAGCGCGAGCAGTACTTC; CDR3 protein: CASSLAQNKREQYF; CDR3 length: 14; D gene: NA; clone size: NA; V gene: TRBV5-4; J gene: TRBJ2-7
CDR3 DNA: TGTGCCATCAGTGAGGCGGCAGGGTCAGATACGCAGTATTTT; CDR3 protein: CAISEAAGSDTQYF; CDR3 length: 14; D gene: NA; clone size: NA; V gene: TRBV10-3; J gene: TRBJ2-3
CDR3 DNA: TGCGCCAGCAGCTTGGTAGGACTTGCAACTAATGAAAAACTGTTTTTT; CDR3 protein: CASSLVGLATNEKLFF; CDR3 length: 16; D gene: NA; clone size: NA; V gene: TRBV5-1; J gene: TRBJ1-4
CDR3 DNA: TGTGCCAGCAGTACCCGGGACAGGGGCAGGTACGAGCAGTACTTC; CDR3 protein: CASSTRDRGRYEQYF; CDR3 length: 15; D gene: TRBD1; clone size: NA; V gene: TRBV6-5; J gene: TRBJ2-7
CDR3 DNA: TGTGCCAGTAGTATAGATCGGGGGGGAGAAGCTTTCTTT; CDR3 protein: CASSIDRGGEAFF; CDR3 length: 13; D gene: NA; clone size: NA; V gene: TRBV19; J gene: TRBJ1-1
CDR3 DNA: TGCGCCAGCAGCCAAGAGTGGGGCTCACCCCTCCACTTT; CDR3 protein: CASSQEWGSPLHF; CDR3 length: 13; D gene: NA; clone size: NA; V gene: TRBV4-1; J gene: TRBJ1-6
CDR3 DNA: TGTGCCAGCAGTCCTAGAGGCGGGAACACTGAAGCTTTCTTT; CDR3 protein: CASSPRGGNTEAFF; CDR3 length: 14; D gene: NA; clone size: NA; V gene: TRBV6-5; J gene: TRBJ1-1
CDR3 DNA: TGTGCCAGCAGCGTAGGGACTAGCGGGAATTATGAGCAGTTCTTC; CDR3 protein: CASSVGTSGNYEQFF; CDR3 length: 15; D gene: TRBD2; clone size: NA; V gene: TRBV9; J gene: TRBJ2-1
CDR3 DNA: TGTGCCAGCATTATGGACAGGTGGGAGAATGAAAAACTGTTTTTT; CDR3 protein: CASIMDRWENEKLFF; CDR3 length: 15; D gene: TRBD1; clone size: NA; V gene: TRBV6-6; J gene: TRBJ1-4
CDR3 DNA: TGTGCCAGCAGCTCGGGACTAGCGGGAGTAGACGAGCAGTTCTTC; CDR3 protein: CASSSGLAGVDEQFF; CDR3 length: 15; D gene: TRBD2; clone size: once; V gene: TRBV7-2; J gene: TRBJ2-1
CDR3 DNA: TGTGCCAGCAGTCTCCTCAGGACTAGCGGGAGAAACACCGGGGAGCTGTTTTTT; CDR3 protein: CASSLLRTSGRNTGELFF; CDR3 length: 18; D gene: TRBD2; clone size: NA; V gene: TRBV28; J gene: TRBJ2-2
CDR3 DNA: TGTGCCAGCAGCCGAGGTATGTCCTGGGAGAGCGCTAGAGAAGCTTTCTTT; CDR3 protein: CASSRGMSWESAREAFF; CDR3 length: 17; D gene: NA; clone size: NA; V gene: TRBV14; J gene: TRBJ1-1
CDR3 DNA: TGTGCCAGCAGCTTGTTCGGACAGATTAACACAGATACGCAGTATTTT; CDR3 protein: CASSLFGQINTDTQYF; CDR3 length: 16; D gene: NA; clone size: NA; V gene: TRBV5-8; J gene: TRBJ2-3
CDR3 DNA: TGTGCCAGCAGCCTGGGGACAGGGGTGTACACCGGGGAGCTGTTTTTT; CDR3 protein: CASSLGTGVYTGELFF; CDR3 length: 16; D gene: TRBD1; clone size: NA; V gene: TRBV7-9; J gene: TRBJ2-2
CDR3 DNA: TGTGCCACCAGCAGAGAAAAGTGGGGCGGTGATGAGCAGTTCTTC; CDR3 protein: CATSREKWGGDEQFF; CDR3 length: 15; D gene: NA; clone size: once; V gene: TRBV15; J gene: TRBJ2-1
CDR3 DNA: TGTGCCAGCAGTAGGGGACAGGGATACACCGGGGAGCTGTTTTTT; CDR3 protein: CASSRGQGYTGELFF; CDR3 length: 15; D gene: TRBD1; clone size: NA; V gene: TRBV6-5; J gene: TRBJ2-2